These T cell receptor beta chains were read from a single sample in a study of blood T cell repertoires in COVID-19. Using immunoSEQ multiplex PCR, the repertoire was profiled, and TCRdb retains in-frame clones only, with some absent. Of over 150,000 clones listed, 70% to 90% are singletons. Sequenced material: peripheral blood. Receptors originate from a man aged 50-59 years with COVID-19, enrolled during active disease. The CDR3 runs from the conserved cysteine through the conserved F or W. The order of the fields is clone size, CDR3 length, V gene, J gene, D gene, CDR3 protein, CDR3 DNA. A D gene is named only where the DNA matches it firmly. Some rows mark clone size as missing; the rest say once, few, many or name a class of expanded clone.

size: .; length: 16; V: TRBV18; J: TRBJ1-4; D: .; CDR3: CASSPRRQDGNEKLFF; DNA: TGTGCCAGCTCACCAAGGAGGCAAGACGGGAATGAAAAACTGTTTTTT
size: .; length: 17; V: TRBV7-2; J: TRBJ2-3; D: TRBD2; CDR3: CASSPGRVAGNTDTQYF; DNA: TGTGCCAGCAGCCCCGGCCGGGTAGCGGGGAACACAGATACGCAGTATTTT
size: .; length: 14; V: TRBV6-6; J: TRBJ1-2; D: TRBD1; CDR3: CASSPRDSFYGYTF; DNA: TGTGCCAGCAGTCCACGGGACAGCTTCTATGGCTACACCTTC
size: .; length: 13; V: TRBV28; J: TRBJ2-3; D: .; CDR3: CASGPGIADTQYF; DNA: TGTGCCAGCGGGCCAGGGATCGCAGATACGCAGTATTTT
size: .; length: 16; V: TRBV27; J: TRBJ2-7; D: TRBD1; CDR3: CASSLLWTGTTYEQYF; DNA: TGTGCCAGCAGTTTGTTGTGGACAGGGACCACCTACGAGCAGTACTTC
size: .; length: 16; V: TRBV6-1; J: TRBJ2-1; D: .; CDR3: CASSEVRRVSYNEQFF; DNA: TGTGCCAGCAGTGAAGTTAGAAGAGTCTCCTACAATGAGCAGTTCTTC
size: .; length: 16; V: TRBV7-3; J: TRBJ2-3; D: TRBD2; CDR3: CASSPGTSRDTDTQYF; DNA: TGTGCCAGCAGCCCCGGGACTAGCCGAGACACAGATACGCAGTATTTT
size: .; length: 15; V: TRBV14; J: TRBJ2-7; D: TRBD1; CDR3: CASSYTGALSYEQYF; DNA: TGTGCCAGCAGCTACACAGGGGCCCTCTCCTACGAGCAGTACTTC
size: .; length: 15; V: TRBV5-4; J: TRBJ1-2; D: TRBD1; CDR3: CASSSPGQGNYGYTF; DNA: TGTGCCAGCAGTTCACCGGGACAGGGAAACTATGGCTACACCTTC
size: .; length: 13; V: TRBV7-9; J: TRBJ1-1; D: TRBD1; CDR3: CASSLGQGTEAFF; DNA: TGTGCCAGCAGCTTAGGACAGGGCACTGAAGCTTTCTTT
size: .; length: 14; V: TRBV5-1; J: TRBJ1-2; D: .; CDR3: CASSFSGFGYGYTF; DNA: TGCGCCAGCAGCTTTTCCGGGTTTGGCTATGGCTACACCTTC
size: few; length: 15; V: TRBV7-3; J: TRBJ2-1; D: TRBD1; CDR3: CASSSPGQNYNEQFF; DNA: TGTGCCAGCAGCTCCCCGGGACAGAACTACAATGAGCAGTTCTTC
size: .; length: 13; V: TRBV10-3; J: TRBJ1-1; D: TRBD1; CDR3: CATRRDRDTEAFF; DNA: TGTGCCACCAGGAGGGACAGGGACACTGAAGCTTTCTTT